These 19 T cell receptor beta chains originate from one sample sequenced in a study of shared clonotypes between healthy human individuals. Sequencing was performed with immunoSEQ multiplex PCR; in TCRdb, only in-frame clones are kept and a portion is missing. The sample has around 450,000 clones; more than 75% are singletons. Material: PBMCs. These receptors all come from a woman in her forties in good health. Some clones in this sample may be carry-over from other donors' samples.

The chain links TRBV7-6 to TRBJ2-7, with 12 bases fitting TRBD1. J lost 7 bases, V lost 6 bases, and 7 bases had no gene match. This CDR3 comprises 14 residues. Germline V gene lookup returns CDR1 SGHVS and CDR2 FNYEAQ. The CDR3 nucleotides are TGTGCCAGCAGTACAGGGACAGGGGGCAGTGAGCAGTACTTC. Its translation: CASSTGTGGSEQYF.

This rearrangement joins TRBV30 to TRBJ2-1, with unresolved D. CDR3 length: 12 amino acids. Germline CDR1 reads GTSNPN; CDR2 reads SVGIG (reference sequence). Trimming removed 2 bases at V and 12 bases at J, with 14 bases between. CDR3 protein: CAWSLDSPRQFF. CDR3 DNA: TGTGCCTGGAGTTTAGACTCCCCCAGGCAGTTCTTC.

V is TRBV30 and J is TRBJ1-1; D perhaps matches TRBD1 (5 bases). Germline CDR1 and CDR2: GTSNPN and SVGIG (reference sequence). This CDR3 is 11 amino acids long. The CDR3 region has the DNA TGTGCTTCGGGGCAGAACACTGAAGCTTTCTTT. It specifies CASGQNTEAFF.

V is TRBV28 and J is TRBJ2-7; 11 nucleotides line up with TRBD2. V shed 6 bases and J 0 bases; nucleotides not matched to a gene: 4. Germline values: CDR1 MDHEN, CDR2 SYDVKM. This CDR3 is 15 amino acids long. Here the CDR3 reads CASSETSGSSYEQYF. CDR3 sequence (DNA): TGTGCCAGCAGCGAAACTAGCGGGAGCTCCTACGAGCAGTACTTC.

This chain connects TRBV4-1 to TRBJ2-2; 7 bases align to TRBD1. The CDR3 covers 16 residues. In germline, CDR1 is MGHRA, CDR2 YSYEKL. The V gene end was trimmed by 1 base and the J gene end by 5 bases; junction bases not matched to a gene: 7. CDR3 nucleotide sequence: TGCGCCAGCAGCCAAGCCGGGACAGCAAAGACCGGGGAGCTGTTTTTT. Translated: CASSQAGTAKTGELFF.

The CDR3 bases are TGTGCCAGCGGCCGGAGGGTTCCCGAGGAGCTGTTTTTT. Translated: CASGRRVPEELFF. The chain uses TRBV27 and TRBJ2-2; a weak D match, TRBD2 (6 bases). The germline CDR1 and CDR2 sequences are MNHEY and SMNVEV (reference sequence). The V gene lost 8 bases and the J gene lost 10 bases, with 17 bases spanning the gap. This CDR3 contains 13 residues.

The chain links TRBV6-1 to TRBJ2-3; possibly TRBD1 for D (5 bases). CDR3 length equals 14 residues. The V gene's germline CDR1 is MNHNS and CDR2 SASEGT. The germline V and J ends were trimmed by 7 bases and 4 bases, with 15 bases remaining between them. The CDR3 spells CASTSLGPPDTQYF. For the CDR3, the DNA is TGTGCCAGCACCTCCCTGGGGCCTCCAGATACGCAGTATTTT.

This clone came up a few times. CDR3 residues: CASSEGTSGNIYNEQFF. CDR3 DNA sequence: TGCGCCAGCAGCGAAGGGACTAGCGGGAATATTTACAATGAGCAGTTCTTC. The V call is TRBV5-1, the J call TRBJ2-1; 13 bases are shared with TRBD2. This CDR3 is built from 17 residues. Germline CDR1 SGHRS, CDR2 YFSETQ. The junction had 8 bases not matched to a gene; V was cut back by 4 bases and J by 4 bases.

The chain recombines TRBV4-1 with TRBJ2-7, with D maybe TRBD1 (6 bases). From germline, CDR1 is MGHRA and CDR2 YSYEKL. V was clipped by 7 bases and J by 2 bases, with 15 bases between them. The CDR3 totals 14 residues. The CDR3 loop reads CASTHQQGPYEQYF. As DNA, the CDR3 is TGCGCCAGCACCCACCAACAGGGACCCTACGAGCAGTACTTC.

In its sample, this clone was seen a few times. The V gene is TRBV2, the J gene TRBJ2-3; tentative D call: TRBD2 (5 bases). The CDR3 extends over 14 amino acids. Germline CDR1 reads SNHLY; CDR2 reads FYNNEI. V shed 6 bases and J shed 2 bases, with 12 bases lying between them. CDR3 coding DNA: TGTGCCAGCAGCGACGGACTCATCACAGATACGCAGTATTTT. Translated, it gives CASSDGLITDTQYF.

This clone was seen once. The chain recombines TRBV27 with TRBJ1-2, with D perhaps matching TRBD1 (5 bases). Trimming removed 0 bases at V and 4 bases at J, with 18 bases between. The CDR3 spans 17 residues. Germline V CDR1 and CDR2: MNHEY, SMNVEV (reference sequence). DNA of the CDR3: TGTGCCAGCAGTTTATCCGGGACCCTAGGAGCATCCTATGGCTACACCTTC. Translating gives CASSLSGTLGASYGYTF.

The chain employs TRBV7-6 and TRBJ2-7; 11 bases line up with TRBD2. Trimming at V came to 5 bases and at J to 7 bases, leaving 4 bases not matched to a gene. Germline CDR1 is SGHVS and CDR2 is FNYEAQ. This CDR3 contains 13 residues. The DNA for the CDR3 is TGTGCCAGCAGCGGGGGACTAGCGGAAGAGCAGTACTTC. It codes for CASSGGLAEEQYF.

The CDR3 coding sequence is TGTGCCAGCAGCGACTTGGCCGGTCAGGCGAACACCGGGGAGCTGTTTTTT. Translated, it gives CASSDLAGQANTGELFF. The rearrangement uses TRBV9 and TRBJ2-2; D is unclear. From germline, CDR1 is SGDLS and CDR2 YYNGEE. V was trimmed by 3 bases and J by 0 bases, leaving 15 bases between them. The CDR3 is 17 amino acids.

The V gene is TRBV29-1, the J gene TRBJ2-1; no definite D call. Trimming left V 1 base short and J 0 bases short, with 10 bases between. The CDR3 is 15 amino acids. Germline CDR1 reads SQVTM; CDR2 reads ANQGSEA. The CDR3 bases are TGCAGCGTTGAAGTCACTCGGAGCTCCTACAATGAGCAGTTCTTC. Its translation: CSVEVTRSSYNEQFF.

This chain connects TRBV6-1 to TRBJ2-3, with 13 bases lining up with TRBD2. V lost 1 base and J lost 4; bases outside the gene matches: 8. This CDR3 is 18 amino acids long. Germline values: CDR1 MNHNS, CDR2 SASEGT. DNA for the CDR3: TGTGCCAGCAGTGAAGGGGGACTAGCGGGACCCTGGGCAGATACGCAGTATTTT. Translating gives CASSEGGLAGPWADTQYF.

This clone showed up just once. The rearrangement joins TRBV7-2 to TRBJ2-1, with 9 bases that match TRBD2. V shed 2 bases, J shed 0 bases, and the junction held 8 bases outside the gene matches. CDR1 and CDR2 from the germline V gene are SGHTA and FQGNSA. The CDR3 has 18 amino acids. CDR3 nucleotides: TGTGCCAGCAGCTTACGTACTAGCGGGCAGAGCTCCTACAATGAGCAGTTCTTC. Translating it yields CASSLRTSGQSSYNEQFF. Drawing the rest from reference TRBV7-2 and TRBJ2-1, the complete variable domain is GAGVSQSPSNKVTEKGKDVELRCDPISGHTALYWYRQSLGQGLEFLIYFQGNSAPDKSGLPSDRFSAERTGGSVSTLTIQRTQQEDSAVYLCASSLRTSGQSSYNEQFFGPGTRLTVL.

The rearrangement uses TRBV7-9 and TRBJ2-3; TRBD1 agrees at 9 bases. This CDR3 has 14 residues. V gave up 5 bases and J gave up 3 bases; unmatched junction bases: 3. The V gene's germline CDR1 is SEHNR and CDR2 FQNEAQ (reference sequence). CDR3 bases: TGTGCCAGCAGCGTAGGACAGGGGACAGATACGCAGTATTTT. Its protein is CASSVGQGTDTQYF.

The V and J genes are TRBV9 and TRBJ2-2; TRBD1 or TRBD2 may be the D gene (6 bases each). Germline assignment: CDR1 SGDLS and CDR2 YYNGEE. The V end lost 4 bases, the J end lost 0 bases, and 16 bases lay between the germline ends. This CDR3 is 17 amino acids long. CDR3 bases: TGTGCCAGCAGCTCTCAGGGGACTTTCGCGAACACCGGGGAGCTGTTTTTT. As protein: CASSSQGTFANTGELFF.

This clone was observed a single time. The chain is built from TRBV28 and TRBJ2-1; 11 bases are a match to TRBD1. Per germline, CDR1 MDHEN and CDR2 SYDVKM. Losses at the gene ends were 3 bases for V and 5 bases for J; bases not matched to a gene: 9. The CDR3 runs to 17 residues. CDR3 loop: CASSFGQGAIRDNEQFF. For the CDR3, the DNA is TGTGCCAGCAGTTTCGGACAGGGGGCGATCCGCGACAATGAGCAGTTCTTC.